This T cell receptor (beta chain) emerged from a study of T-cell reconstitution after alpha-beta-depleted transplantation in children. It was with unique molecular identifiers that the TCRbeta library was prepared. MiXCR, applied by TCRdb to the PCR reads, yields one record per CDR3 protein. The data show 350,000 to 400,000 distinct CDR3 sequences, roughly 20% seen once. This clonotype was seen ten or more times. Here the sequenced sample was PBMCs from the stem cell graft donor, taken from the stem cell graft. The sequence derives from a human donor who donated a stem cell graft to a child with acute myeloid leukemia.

The CDR3: CASNADSTYEQYF. As DNA, the CDR3 is TGCGCCAGCAACGCTGACAGCACCTACGAGCAGTACTTC. This chain links TRBV5-1 with TRBJ2-7; the D gene is possibly TRBD1 (5 bases). Trimming took off 6 bases at V and 2 bases at J, with 12 bases between the two ends. CDR3 length equals 13 residues. The germline V gene has CDR1 SGHRS and CDR2 YFSETQ.